This is a list of T cell receptor beta chains from one sample in a study of cytomegalovirus exposure and HLA in healthy donors. TCRdb's table, derived via immunoSEQ multiplex PCR, lists solely in-frame clones and lacks some. The repertoire holds 210,000 or so clones, with around 80% as singletons. The sample taken for sequencing was PBMCs. Receptors were obtained from a woman aged 55 to 70 in good health and CMV-seropositive. The CDR3 runs from the conserved cysteine through the conserved F or W. The D gene is left open where the match is weak. Clone size is shown for a subset of rows, as once, few, many or a class of expanded clone.

clone size	V gene	J gene	D gene	CDR3 protein	CDR3 DNA
.	TRBV5-6	TRBJ2-4	.	CASSPRRGGQNIQYF	TGTGCCAGCAGCCCGAGGAGGGGCGGCCAAAACATTCAGTACTTC
.	TRBV20-1	TRBJ1-2	.	CSASFNYGYTF	TGCAGTGCTAGCTTTAACTATGGCTACACCTTC
.	TRBV19	TRBJ1-6	TRBD1	CASSSQGEESPLHF	TGTGCCAGTAGTAGTCAGGGGGAAGAGTCACCCCTCCACTTT
few	TRBV29-1	TRBJ2-1	TRBD2	CSVRLAGDPNEQFF	TGCAGCGTCCGACTAGCGGGAGATCCCAATGAGCAGTTCTTC
.	TRBV18	TRBJ2-3	TRBD2	CASSPLTSGGAPTDTQYF	TGTGCCAGCTCACCACTTACTAGCGGGGGGGCCCCCACAGATACGCAGTATTTT
.	TRBV29-1	TRBJ2-1	TRBD1	CSVEGGQGYYNEQFF	TGCAGCGTTGAGGGGGGACAGGGGTACTACAATGAGCAGTTCTTC
few	TRBV5-1	TRBJ2-1	.	CASSKRQDWNEQFF	TGCGCCAGCAGCAAAAGACAGGACTGGAATGAGCAGTTCTTC
.	TRBV7-2	TRBJ1-5	TRBD1	CASSLAGGWYQPQHF	TGTGCCAGCAGCTTGGCAGGGGGCTGGTATCAGCCCCAGCATTTT
.	TRBV9	TRBJ2-7	TRBD2	CASSVVGTSGEQYF	TGTGCCAGCAGCGTAGTTGGGACTAGCGGCGAGCAGTACTTC
once	TRBV10-3	TRBJ1-1	TRBD1	CANRGQENTEAFF	TGTGCCAACCGGGGACAGGAGAACACTGAAGCTTTCTTT
few	TRBV5-1	TRBJ2-5	.	CASTDTRGETQYF	TGCGCCAGCACAGACACCCGGGGGGAGACCCAGTACTTC
.	TRBV6-6	TRBJ2-3	TRBD1	CASSSPRDRGSDTQYF	TGTGCCAGCAGTTCCCCCCGGGACAGGGGATCAGATACGCAGTATTTT
.	TRBV4-3	TRBJ1-1	.	CASSQDLGTFTNTEAFF	TGCGCCAGCAGCCAAGATTTGGGCACCTTTACGAACACTGAAGCTTTCTTT
few	TRBV6-5	TRBJ2-7	.	CASSYRRGGYEQYF	TGTGCCAGCAGTTATCGTCGCGGAGGTTACGAGCAGTACTTC
.	TRBV15	TRBJ1-6	TRBD1	CATRPGQLTSPLHF	TGTGCCACCAGGCCGGGACAGCTAACTTCACCCCTCCACTTT
.	TRBV19	TRBJ2-3	.	CASSSSPSTDTQYF	TGTGCCAGTAGTTCCTCCCCCTCCACAGATACGCAGTATTTT
.	TRBV11-2	TRBJ2-3	.	CASSADSRYTDTQYF	TGTGCCAGCAGCGCCGACAGTCGCTACACAGATACGCAGTATTTT
.	TRBV19	TRBJ2-7	TRBD2	CASSTTSSGEQYF	TGTGCCAGTAGTACGACTAGCTCGGGCGAGCAGTACTTC
once	TRBV6-1	TRBJ1-2	TRBD1	CASTLGTGLNYGYTF	TGTGCCAGCACCCTTGGGACAGGTCTTAACTATGGCTACACCTTC
.	TRBV5-1	TRBJ2-1	.	CASSRWTTSSYNEQFF	TGCGCCAGCAGCAGATGGACAACAAGCTCCTACAATGAGCAGTTCTTC
.	TRBV9	TRBJ1-2	.	CASSVGDLPYGYTF	TGTGCCAGCAGCGTAGGGGACTTACCCTATGGCTACACCTTC
.	TRBV6-6	TRBJ2-2	.	CASRPGTGELFF	TGTGCCAGCAGGCCCGGGACCGGGGAGCTGTTTTTT